This is a list of T cell receptor beta chains from one sample in a study of shared clonotypes between healthy human individuals. Generated by immunoSEQ multiplex PCR, the TCRdb table keeps only in-frame clones and is missing some. Of 850,000 to 1,200,000 clones listed, about three quarters were seen once; the top ten hold less than 1.5%. Material for sequencing was memory CD4+ T cells sorted from blood. These receptors were collected from a man aged 18 to 30 in good health. Both conserved end residues are trimmed from each CDR3.

cdr3_aa cdr3_length v_call
ASSPGLAGGTDTQY 14 TRBV18
ASSQRTGDSPLH 12 TRBV7-6
SAEQETQY 8 TRBV20-1
ASSWTSGGPWEQY 13 TRBV11-2
ASSQAYTSSTDTQY 14 TRBV4-3
ASSPDTGKYEQY 12 TRBV18
ASSPGTPLIAF 11 TRBV6-5
AISEGGSNTEAF 12 TRBV10-3
ASSSHPGLAGTNEQF 15 TRBV11-2
ASSATASSGANVLT 14 TRBV6-6
ASSQSGAGNTIY 12 TRBV7-9
ASSQPGTGATGELF 14 TRBV14
ASSGGKGNEKLF 12 TRBV7-9
ASSSTGAGTEAF 12 TRBV6-6
ASSLVGNQPQH 11 TRBV7-8
ASSKPALAEAF 11 TRBV7-9
ASSFAGNEQF 10 TRBV6-1
SVDTGSYEQY 10 TRBV29-1
ASSQDYLYQETQY 13 TRBV4-3
ASGGLTNEKLF 11 TRBV19
ASSLSLDTYSGNTIY 15 TRBV27
ASSYSGSKTF 10 TRBV6-5
ASSQIQLRGPGELF 14 TRBV14
ASSLILGRESSYEQY 15 TRBV28
ASSVGAGGAKSSYEQY 16 TRBV9
ASSRGQGWTGELF 13 TRBV18
ASNLGGGFQPQH 12 TRBV2
ASSPSPGNNPNHHSYT 16 TRBV18
ASSQEGSAGNTIY 13 TRBV4-1
ASSFSGGMGETQY 13 TRBV11-2
ASSPGQYTGELF 12 TRBV7-8
AWYDRPNTEAF 11 TRBV30
ASSDYRNTIY 10 TRBV2
ASRPGTGNYEQY 12 TRBV19
ASSPPQVAGRQF 12 TRBV18
ASSFGRGPETQY 12 TRBV5-4
ASSGARGQETQY 12 TRBV6-4
AISLGTVMDTQY 12 TRBV10-3
ASSATASTEAF 11 TRBV2
ASSRGGRQETQY 12 TRBV27
ASSLKGSNQPQH 12 TRBV5-4